One and the same sample provided the 18 T cell receptor beta chains below, sequenced in a study of identical twins. TCRdb itself ran the 5' RACE reads through MiXCR, one entry per CDR3 protein. This table holds hundreds of thousands of distinct CDR3 sequences, just over 7% found once. The same specimen was also included in a second study, on yellow fever vaccine responses in identical twins.

The sequenced sample was PBMCs. The receptor set was obtained from a woman aged 18-29 years in good health.

The J gene is TRBJ2-6, the V gene TRBV11-1; 8 bases agree with TRBD1. CDR1 and CDR2 from the germline V gene are SGHAT and FQDESV (reference sequence). The CDR3 has 20 residues. V gave up 1 base and J gave up 0 bases; unmatched junction bases: 11. CDR3 bases: TGTGCCAGCAGCTTAGGCCTTAGACAGGGGACGAACTCTGGGGCCAACGTCCTGACTTTC. Translating gives CASSLGLRQGTNSGANVLTF.

The CDR3, as DNA: TGTGCCAGCAGCACCGGGACAGGGGGCGATGAGCAGTTCTTC. It encodes CASSTGTGGDEQFF. The gene calls are TRBV5-4 and TRBJ2-1, with TRBD1 matching 12 bases. Per the germline V gene, CDR1 is SGHNT and CDR2 is YYREEE (reference sequence). V dropped 4 bases and J dropped 8; count of bases not matched to a gene: 4. This CDR3 contains 14 residues.

This clonotype was counted at least ten times. This chain joins TRBV12-3 or TRBV12-4 and TRBJ2-1; D is uncertain. V lost 8 bases, J lost 9 bases, and 17 bases lay in between. The CDR3 is 13 residues long. CDR3 nucleotide sequence: TGTGCCAGCTCAGGATTAAGCTTTGGTGAGCAGTTCTTC. Translation: CASSGLSFGEQFF.

This rearrangement joins TRBV5-1 to TRBJ2-3, with 8 bases fitting TRBD1. This CDR3 is built from 15 residues. Germline V gene sequence: CDR1 SGHRS, CDR2 YFSETQ. Trimming at V came to 3 bases and at J to 2 bases, leaving 5 bases not matched to a gene. The CDR3 reads CASSWGTGHTDTQYF. CDR3 sequence (DNA): TGCGCCAGCAGCTGGGGGACAGGCCACACAGATACGCAGTATTTT.

This clonotype was seen many times. The genes are TRBV4-1 and TRBJ2-1; D gene ambiguous. The V end lost 1 base, the J end lost 5 bases, and 9 bases lay between the germline ends. There are 14 residues in the CDR3. The V gene's germline CDR1 is MGHRA and CDR2 YSYEKL. The CDR3 loop reads CASSQGLLDNEQFF. The CDR3 region has the DNA TGCGCCAGCAGCCAAGGACTGCTTGACAATGAGCAGTTCTTC.

This clonotype was observed many times. The CDR3 DNA sequence: TGCAGTGCTAGCCCCGTTTGGGGACAGGAGGAGACCCAGTACTTC. Translating it yields CSASPVWGQEETQYF. This chain links TRBV20-1 with TRBJ2-5; 8 bases match TRBD1. Germline CDR1 and CDR2: DFQATT and SNEGSKA (reference sequence). V dropped 3 bases and J dropped 5; count of bases not matched to a gene: 11. This CDR3 spans 15 amino acids.

V usage is TRBV28 and J usage is TRBJ2-5; TRBD2 agrees at 7 bases. The junction had 7 bases not matched to a gene; V was cut back by 2 bases and J by 1 base. Germline V CDR1 and CDR2: MDHEN, SYDVKM. CDR3 length equals 16 residues. The CDR3 protein is CASSLGGSGPQETQYF. The CDR3 region has the DNA TGTGCCAGCAGTTTAGGGGGTAGCGGGCCCCAAGAGACCCAGTACTTC.

This clonotype appeared many times. V and J are TRBV3-1 and TRBJ1-2; unclear D gene. The CDR3 covers 11 residues. Trimming removed 3 bases from V and 8 bases from J, with 7 bases in between. Germline V CDR1 and CDR2: LGHDT, YNNKEL (reference sequence). CDR3 DNA: TGTGCCAGCAGCCATGGTGGGGGCTACACCTTC. Translated, it gives CASSHGGGYTF.

This clonotype was detected a few times. The chain is built from TRBV4-1 and TRBJ2-3; 8 nucleotides align to TRBD2. The CDR3 runs 15 residues. From germline, CDR1 is MGHRA and CDR2 YSYEKL. V lost 4 bases, J lost 2 bases, and 5 bases stayed unmatched. The CDR3 here is CASSLSGTFTDTQYF. The DNA for the CDR3 is TGCGCCAGCAGCCTTAGCGGGACCTTCACAGATACGCAGTATTTT.

This sequence joins TRBV6-1 and TRBJ1-6; no firm D call. Germline CDR1 is MNHNS and CDR2 is SASEGT. This CDR3 comprises 14 residues. Trimming removed 7 bases from V and 1 base from J, with 8 bases in between. The CDR3 sequence is CASKMGSYNSPLHF. The CDR3, as DNA: TGTGCCAGCAAAATGGGGTCCTATAATTCACCCCTCCACTTT.

This clonotype appeared many times. This chain connects TRBV7-8 to TRBJ1-5; D gene uncertain. Per the germline V gene, CDR1 is SGHVS and CDR2 is FQNEAQ. V lost 5 bases and J lost 7, with 12 bases in between. The CDR3 totals 13 residues. CDR3 bases: TGTGCCAGCAGCCAAATATTTTCCCAGCCCCAGCATTTT. As protein: CASSQIFSQPQHF.

The J gene is TRBJ1-1, the V gene TRBV3-1; no reliable D call. The V end was cut by 0 bases, the J end by 0 bases, with 5 bases between. The CDR3 totals 14 residues. The germline CDR1 and CDR2 sequences are LGHDT and YNNKEL (reference sequence). The CDR3 nucleotides are TGTGCCAGCAGCCAAGACGATATGAACACTGAAGCTTTCTTT. Amino acid sequence: CASSQDDMNTEAFF.

The chain combines TRBV29-1 with TRBJ1-1; TRBD1 is a possible D gene (6 bases). This CDR3 has 12 residues. Germline lookup yields CDR1 SQVTM and CDR2 ANQGSEA. Trimming pared 4 bases from V and 6 bases from J, leaving 12 bases between. The CDR3 DNA follows: TGCAGCGTTGCACAGGGCCTACCTGAAGCTTTCTTT. It codes for CSVAQGLPEAFF. Looking up the rest from reference TRBV29-1 and TRBJ1-1 gives the full variable domain: SAVISQKPSRDICQRGTSLTIQCQVDSQVTMMFWYRQQPGQSLTLIATANQGSEATYESGFVIDKFPISRPNLTFSTLTVSNMSPEDSSIYLCSVAQGLPEAFFGQGTRLTVV.

The chain has TRBV10-2 and TRBJ1-6, with D maybe TRBD1 (5 bases). From germline, CDR1 is WSHSY and CDR2 SAAADI. V was cut by 9 bases and J by 0 bases, with 12 bases left in between. The CDR3 runs to 15 residues. The CDR3 coding sequence is TGCGCCAGTTTCCAGGGTAGCTCCTATAATTCACCCCTCCACTTT. Residues: CASFQGSSYNSPLHF.

This clonotype was picked up many times. The V gene is TRBV12-3 or TRBV12-4, the J gene TRBJ1-5; D ambiguous. The V end was cut by 1 base, the J end by 3 bases, with 10 bases between. This CDR3 comprises 15 residues. As DNA, the CDR3 is TGTGCCAGCAGTTTAGGGGAGGCTTCCAATCAGCCCCAGCATTTT. Protein: CASSLGEASNQPQHF.

This clonotype has a count of ten or more. This chain links TRBV7-2 with TRBJ1-1, with D unclear. The CDR3 sequence is 14 residues long. Germline V gene lookup returns CDR1 SGHTA and CDR2 FQGNSA. V was pared by 0 bases and J by 1 base, with 6 bases between. CDR3 coding DNA: TGTGCCAGCAGCTTAGCTCCTCCGAACACTGAAGCTTTCTTT. Translating it yields CASSLAPPNTEAFF. Full variable domain (outside the CDR3, taken from reference TRBV7-2 and TRBJ1-1): GAGVSQSPSNKVTEKGKDVELRCDPISGHTALYWYRQSLGQGLEFLIYFQGNSAPDKSGLPSDRFSAERTGGSVSTLTIQRTQQEDSAVYLCASSLAPPNTEAFFGQGTRLTVV.

The chain combines TRBV28 with TRBJ2-5, with a weak D call TRBD1 (6 bases). The germline V gene has CDR1 MDHEN and CDR2 SYDVKM. The CDR3 extends over 14 amino acids. V was clipped by 3 bases and J by 4 bases, with 12 bases between them. CDR3 residues: CASSFRGKRETQYF. The DNA for the CDR3 is TGTGCCAGCAGTTTCAGGGGCAAACGAGAGACCCAGTACTTC.

This clonotype was recorded many times. The chain combines TRBV12-3 or TRBV12-4 with TRBJ1-2; a weak D match, TRBD1 (6 bases). Trimming left V 6 bases short and J 4 bases short, with 12 bases between. The length of the CDR3 is 13 residues. This chain's CDR3 is CASSNDRTYGYTF. The CDR3 region has the DNA TGTGCCAGCAGCAATGACAGGACCTATGGCTACACCTTC.